Each of the 21 T cell receptor beta chains below was sequenced from the same sample in a study of blood T cell repertoires in COVID-19. Sequenced by immunoSEQ multiplex PCR; TCRdb stores in-frame clones only, minus some. The sample has 60,000 to 65,000 clones, more than 60% seen once. Sequencing was done on a sample of peripheral blood. Every receptor here comes from a human donor in a cohort sampled during active COVID-19.

This clone was detected only once. V is TRBV18 and J is TRBJ2-3, with 12 nucleotides matching TRBD2. This CDR3 is 17 amino acids long. The ends lost 3 bases at V and 2 bases at J; junction bases unmatched: 6. Germline loops: CDR1 KGHSH, CDR2 LQKENI. This chain's CDR3 is CASSPLSSGGATDTQYF. The CDR3 coding sequence is TGTGCCAGCTCACCCCTATCTAGCGGGGGGGCCACAGATACGCAGTATTTT.

This clone has a single count. V usage is TRBV6-7 and J usage is TRBJ1-1; a possible D gene is TRBD1 (5 bases). TRBV6-7 is treated as an ORF (open reading frame) with a function not yet certain. The V gene lost 11 bases and the J gene lost 3 bases, with 10 bases spanning the gap. This CDR3 region has 11 residues. Here the CDR3 DNA reads TGTGCCGGACACACTTACACTGAAGCTTTCTTT. Translation gives CAGHTYTEAFF.

This clone was seen more than once but under ten times. The CDR3 protein is CASSPGGGGGTYGYTF. In nucleotides, the CDR3 is TGTGCCAGCAGCCCCGGGGGGGGTGGGGGAACCTATGGCTACACCTTC. The chain joins TRBV4-2 to TRBJ1-2; D may be TRBD1 (5 bases). V was shortened by 4 bases and J by 4 bases, with 19 bases between the two germline ends. The CDR3 length is 16 residues. CDR1 and CDR2 (germline): LGHNA, YNFKEQ.

This clone was detected only once. This chain joins TRBV12-3 or TRBV12-4 and TRBJ2-3; TRBD1 might be the D (5 bases). The germline V and J ends were trimmed by 4 bases and 8 bases, with 10 bases remaining between them. The CDR3 length is 12 residues. The CDR3 coding sequence is TGTGCCAGCAGTTCCAGGGCCGCTACGCAGTATTTT. Its translation is CASSSRAATQYF.

This clone was recorded once. In nucleotides, the CDR3 is TGTGCCATCAGCGACCCCGGGACAGGGGTCAATGAGCAGTTCTTC. This codes for CAISDPGTGVNEQFF. The chain uses TRBV10-3 and TRBJ2-1, with TRBD1 identical over 10 bases. Germline assignment: CDR1 ENHRY and CDR2 SYGVKD. Unmatched junction bases numbered 8, after V lost 6 bases and J lost 6 bases. The CDR3 totals 15 residues.

J is TRBJ2-1 and V is TRBV4-3; the D gene is possibly TRBD2 (7 bases). CDR1 and CDR2 from the germline V gene are LGHNA and YSLEER. The CDR3 is 16 amino acids. V was pared by 0 bases and J by 7 bases, with 16 bases between. CDR3 nucleotide sequence: TGCGCCAGCAGCCAAGATTTGGGGGGGCGAAAAAATGAGCAGTTCTTC. Its protein is CASSQDLGGRKNEQFF.

V and J are TRBV2 and TRBJ2-1; tentatively, D is TRBD2 (5 bases). CDR1 and CDR2 from the germline V gene are SNHLY and FYNNEI. The CDR3 sequence is 13 residues long. V lost 6 bases to trimming and J lost 9 bases, with 15 bases between them. This CDR3 is CASRKNLASEQFF. The CDR3 nucleotides read TGTGCCAGCAGAAAGAACCTAGCTAGTGAGCAGTTCTTC.

This clone came up once. This chain links TRBV6-2 or TRBV6-3 with TRBJ2-7, with 7 bases lining up with TRBD1. The V and J ends lost 5 bases and 4 bases, in that order; junction bases with no gene match: 5. Germline V CDR1 and CDR2: MNHEY, SVGEGT. The CDR3 contains 13 residues. The CDR3 protein is CASSRAGGYEQYF. The CDR3 bases are TGTGCCAGCAGTAGGGCAGGGGGATACGAGCAGTACTTC.

The rearrangement joins TRBV15 to TRBJ2-3; 10 positions match TRBD1. CDR3 length: 16 amino acids. V lost 4 bases and J lost 4; bases outside the gene matches: 8. The germline V gene has CDR1 LNHNV and CDR2 YYDKDF (reference sequence). In nucleotides, the CDR3 is TGTGCCACCAGCACCTCTGACAGGGGGCGCGCAGATACGCAGTATTTT. Residues: CATSTSDRGRADTQYF.

The V call is TRBV6-1, the J call TRBJ1-6; TRBD1 agrees at 9 bases. Germline CDR1 reads MNHNS; CDR2 reads SASEGT. Trimming at V came to 2 bases and at J to 5 bases, leaving 13 bases not matched to a gene. There are 19 residues in the CDR3. CDR3 bases: TGTGCCAGCAGTGAAAAGGACAGGGGAAAGTTTTCCCATAATTCACCCCTCCACTTT. Amino acid sequence: CASSEKDRGKFSHNSPLHF.

The chain couples TRBV5-6 to TRBJ2-5, with 9 bases fitting TRBD2. The V gene end was trimmed by 6 bases and the J gene end by 3 bases; junction bases not matched to a gene: 3. This CDR3 has 13 amino acids. Germline V gives CDR1 SGHDT, CDR2 YYEEEE. The CDR3 sequence: CASTIAGEETQYF. In nucleotides, the CDR3 is TGTGCCAGCACTATAGCGGGGGAAGAGACCCAGTACTTC.

V and J are TRBV11-1 and TRBJ2-1, with no clear D. V gave up 2 bases and J gave up 5 bases, with 13 bases separating them. Germline-derived CDR1 and CDR2 are SGHAT and FQDESV (reference sequence). The length of the CDR3 is 15 residues. The chain's CDR3 is CASSLTVTDNNEQFF. The CDR3 DNA reads TGTGCCAGCAGCTTAACGGTAACAGACAACAATGAGCAGTTCTTC.

The chain employs TRBV30 and TRBJ1-6; 9 positions match TRBD1. The V gene end was trimmed by 3 bases and the J gene end by 2 bases; junction bases not matched to a gene: 2. This CDR3 spans 15 amino acids. Germline CDR1 reads GTSNPN; CDR2 reads SVGIG (reference sequence). For the CDR3, the DNA is TGTGCCTGGAGGGGACAGGGCCCCTATAATTCACCCCTCCACTTT. Amino acid sequence: CAWRGQGPYNSPLHF. Full variable domain (rest looked up from reference TRBV30 and TRBJ1-6): SQTIHQWPATLVQPVGSPLSLECTVEGTSNPNLYWYRQAAGRGLQLLFYSVGIGQISSEVPQNLSASRPQDRQFILSSKKLLLSDSGFYLCAWRGQGPYNSPLHFGNGTRLTVT.

This chain joins TRBV6-5 and TRBJ2-1; tentatively, D is TRBD2 (6 bases). CDR1 and CDR2 from the germline V gene are MNHEY and SVGAGI. The CDR3 has 14 amino acids. The V and J ends lost 6 bases and 5 bases respectively, with 14 bases between them. CDR3 nucleotides: TGTGCCAGCAGGCCCCGCGGGGAACACAATGAGCAGTTCTTC. Amino acids: CASRPRGEHNEQFF.

This clone appeared once. V and J are TRBV7-2 and TRBJ2-3; 9 positions agree with TRBD2. J lost 4 bases, V lost 2 bases, and 10 bases had no gene match. The CDR3 is made up of 17 amino acids. Germline V gene lookup returns CDR1 SGHTA and CDR2 FQGNSA. The CDR3 DNA is TGTGCCAGCAGCTTATACCTGCGGGGGGGTGTCGCAGATACGCAGTATTTT. Protein product: CASSLYLRGGVADTQYF.

In this sample, this clone turned up many times. This chain joins TRBV9 and TRBJ1-5; 8 bases align to TRBD1. Trimming at V came to 5 bases and at J to 5 bases, leaving 9 bases not matched to a gene. This CDR3 is 15 amino acids long. The germline V gene has CDR1 SGDLS and CDR2 YYNGEE. Written as DNA, the CDR3 is TGTGCCAGCAGTGAGACAGGGGATAACTATCAGCCCCAGCATTTT. Translating gives CASSETGDNYQPQHF. Full variable domain (outside the CDR3, taken from reference TRBV9 and TRBJ1-5): DSGVTQTPKHLITATGQRVTLRCSPRSGDLSVYWYQQSLDQGLQFLIQYYNGEERAKGNILERFSAQQFPDLHSELNLSSLELGDSALYFCASSETGDNYQPQHFGDGTRLSIL.

This chain connects TRBV2 to TRBJ2-5, with D perhaps TRBD2 (5 bases). V was trimmed by 7 bases and J by 2 bases, leaving 8 bases between them. The CDR3 runs to 12 residues. Germline lookup yields CDR1 SNHLY and CDR2 FYNNEI. CDR3 region: CASTLGQETQYF. As DNA, the CDR3 is TGTGCCAGCACACTAGGACAAGAGACCCAGTACTTC.

J is TRBJ2-1 and V is TRBV29-1, with TRBD1 matching 9 bases. Germline trimming cut 7 bases from V and 6 bases from J; bases unmatched to any gene: 4. The germline V gene encodes CDR1 SQVTM and CDR2 ANQGSEA. The CDR3 is made up of 12 amino acids. This CDR3 is CSGETGGNEQFF. The CDR3 DNA reads as TGCAGCGGGGAGACAGGGGGCAATGAGCAGTTCTTC.

The rearrangement links TRBV24-1 to TRBJ2-5; 11 bases match TRBD1. The germline V gene encodes CDR1 KGHDR and CDR2 SFDVKD. The ends lost 10 bases at V and 4 bases at J; junction bases unmatched: 10. The CDR3 has 15 residues. DNA of the CDR3: TGTGCCACAGGACAGGACAGGGGGCTATTAGAGACCCAGTACTTC. Translation gives CATGQDRGLLETQYF.

This rearrangement joins TRBV19 to TRBJ1-6; D is undetermined. Germline V CDR1 and CDR2: LNHDA, SQIVND (reference sequence). The CDR3 is 15 residues long. V was clipped by 7 bases and J by 7 bases, with 17 bases between them. The CDR3 loop reads CASTPSAGSNSPLHF. The CDR3 DNA sequence: TGTGCCAGTACCCCGAGTGCGGGAAGCAATTCACCCCTCCACTTT.

V usage is TRBV28 and J usage is TRBJ2-1; maybe TRBD1 (6 bases). The V end lost 6 bases, the J end lost 0 bases, and 15 bases lay between the germline ends. Germline V gene lookup returns CDR1 MDHEN and CDR2 SYDVKM. The CDR3 runs to 16 residues. This chain's CDR3 is CASRVYRVGSYNEQFF. Here the CDR3 DNA reads TGTGCCAGCAGAGTATACAGGGTAGGCTCCTACAATGAGCAGTTCTTC.